This T cell receptor beta chain stems from a study of blood T cell repertoires in COVID-19 (dated by TCRdb to 2018 to 2021). Context from the whole study: Samples covering the acute and convalescent phases of COVID-19 were provided by collaborators in the United States, Italy and Spain. A freely available public database, intended as a resource for researchers studying the immune response to SARS-CoV-2, is where the repertoires were released. The material from the prospective study consisted of cDNA or gDNA derived from T cells, B-cell-depleted T cells, or PBMCs. Nearly every sample came with metadata listing a de-identified subject ID, COVID-19 status, age in years and sex. HLA class I and class II types, where available, came from metadata supplied by the sample provider rather than from assay-based typing. The dataset comprised deeply sampled blood TCRbeta repertoires from subjects exposed to, actively infected with, or recovered from COVID-19. The samples were drawn from the first 160 participants of the ongoing ImmuneRACE study and from 1,254 subjects provided by 6 global collaborators.

The study at large found these results: Clinical and demographic metadata were provided uncurated, with the amount varying by source and participant.

CDR1 and CDR2 are read off the germline V gene as SNHLY and FYNNEI. Compared with germline, V lacks 4 bases and J lacks 2 bases; bases without a gene match: 4. The CDR3 starts with the cysteine, ends with the phenylalanine, and has 15 residues. Only the CDR3 part of the read is kept: 45 bases, read in frame from the first base. The collaborating institutions used their own protocols to collect whole blood in K2EDTA tubes. For TCRbeta analysis, collaborators shipped samples as frozen whole blood, isolated PBMCs, or DNA extracted from either of those sample types. About this clone: Which antigen it targets is not known. No much larger clone exists at a distance of one base, and base qualities are not known. Other DNA sequences within the sample encode an identical CDR3.

The immunoSEQ Assay, a bias-controlled multiplex PCR, was used to amplify TCRbeta CDR3 regions from genomic DNA. Per the source publication's procedure: Nucleated cell counts per sample were estimated from amplification of reference gene primers within the assay. To quantify the absolute abundance of each unique TCRbeta CDR3 rearrangement, sequence reads were collapsed and filtered. Productive Simpson clonality was computed per sample as the square root of Simpson's diversity index over productive rearrangements. This is the immuneACCESS table as TCRdb keeps it, with only in-frame sequences that have V and J called. A part of the clones is gone; compared with another copy, unresolved V genes explain less than half, and the rest is unexplained. That table supplies the V and J calls and clone size; D and trimming were determined from the DNA. Within this sample are about 150,000 clones, with roughly 90% of them counted one time only. About 4% of the sample is in the top ten clones.

The sequence came from a woman between 55 and 75 years old with active or convalescent COVID-19. Rearrangement joined TRBV2 to TRBJ2-5, with 10 central nucleotides matching TRBD2. Sequencing used peripheral blood. The DNA is as follows: TGTGCCAGCAGTGTCGCTAGCGGGGGTCAAGAGACCCAGTACTTC. Its product reads: CASSVASGGQETQYF.